This T cell receptor (beta chain) was retrieved from a study of coeliac disease. CDR1 is MDHEN and CDR2 is SYDVKM in the germline V gene. The CDR3 has 14 amino acids. The trim removed 7 bases at V and 7 bases at J, leaving 10 bases unmatched. Sequenced by immunoSEQ multiplex PCR; TCRdb stores in-frame clones only, minus some. Among several thousand clones listed, around 69% were seen once. This clone is a singleton in its sample. Sequencing used lamina propria lymphocytes from the gut. The chain has TRBV28 and TRBJ1-5, with 7 positions matching TRBD1. This clonotype was sampled from a man in his thirties or forties with celiac disease. CDR3 in DNA: TGTGCCAGCACTGGACAGGCTGGGGGGCAGCCCCAGCATTTT. Its protein product is CASTGQAGGQPQHF.